This TCR beta chain came from a study of blood T cell repertoires in COVID-19. CDR1 LNHDA and CDR2 SQIVND come from the germline V gene (reference sequence). The junction had 17 bases not matched to a gene; V was cut back by 8 bases and J by 8 bases. The CDR3 has 16 amino acids. The table came from immunoSEQ multiplex PCR; TCRdb's copy has only in-frame clones and leaves some out. This sample has 250,000 to 300,000 clones; around 85% occur once, and the top ten carry 9.5% to 11%. J is TRBJ2-2 and V is TRBV19; 7 bases line up with TRBD2. The sample was peripheral blood. The origin of this receptor is a woman aged 70-85 years with acute or convalescent COVID-19. DNA for the CDR3: TGTGCCAGTGGGGGAACCCGGGAGGTCGGCTCTGGGGAGCTGTTTTTT. Translation: CASGGTREVGSGELFF.